This TCR beta chain appears in the sequencing data of a study of blood T cells in healthy people across ages. Points from the study as a whole: Diversity of TCR beta correlated strongly with naive T cell percentage. Conclusively comparing naive with antigen-experienced cells was impossible with unsorted PBMCs.

A J-beta primer mix and a sample-barcoded 5' primer were used in a second PCR of roughly 6 to 11 cycles. Each of the cDNA molecules was tagged by a template-switch adaptor with 12 random nucleotides. TCRdb analysed the 5' RACE reads with MiXCR anew, one entry per CDR3 protein. The sample gives hundreds of thousands of distinct CDR3 sequences, roughly 64% of which show up once; around 22% is in the top ten. The CDR3 contains 14 residues. Trimming cost V 5 bases and J 0 bases, with 11 bases left between them. Germline CDR1 LGHDT, CDR2 YNNKEL (reference sequence). Points on this clonotype: The antigen remains unidentified.

The V gene is TRBV3-1, the J gene TRBJ2-7; no clear D. The sequenced material came from blood. The receptor was isolated from a young man in good health. The DNA of the CDR3 is TGTGCCAGCAGCTCCGGAGCTGTCTCCTACGAGCAGTACTTC. Its protein product is CASSSGAVSYEQYF.